The present entry profiles one T cell receptor (beta chain) with its context. Its antigen is as yet unknown. At one boundary the junction diverges from the germline segment, which might be a read error. The source of the sample is a study of tumor-infiltrating lymphocytes in primary liver carcinoma. For the study at large: The study obtained roughly 3.5 to 7.13 million productive TCRbeta reads per sample, similar across tissue types. Study findings and constraints: Tumors carried a top-250-clone fraction significantly exceeding that of blood (p = 0.039). Just about 7-25% of leading clones were found in every one of five regions.

A primer in the constant region served to generate TCR beta cDNA from roughly 550 ng of total RNA. Three nested multiplex PCR rounds of slightly modified ARM-PCR generated TCR beta libraries. The opening two PCR rounds, ten to eleven cycles each, paired TRBV1-TRBV30 forward primers with a C-beta reverse primer. From the multiplex PCR reads, TCRdb called clonotypes with MiXCR, one entry per CDR3 protein. The sample holds around 56,000 distinct CDR3 sequences; less than 85% are singletons and the top ten take roughly 60%. The CDR3 contains 18 residues. Germline V lookup: CDR1 LGHNA, CDR2 YNFKEQ. Starting material for RNA and DNA co-extraction consisted of roughly 19-30 mg of unsorted bulk tissue. Every tumor was sampled at five separate regions.

This receptor was taken from a man between 40 and 49 years old with primary liver carcinoma and hepatitis B virus infection. Sequencing was performed on liver tumor tissue from sampling region 2. Subset noted: tumor region T2, inferior pole. The V call is TRBV4-2, the J call TRBJ2-6; no clear D. CDR3 region: CASRQETRALTEANVLTF. CDR3 bases: TGTGCCAGCAGACAAGAAACCCGTGCCTTAACTGAGGCCAACGTCCTGACTTTC.